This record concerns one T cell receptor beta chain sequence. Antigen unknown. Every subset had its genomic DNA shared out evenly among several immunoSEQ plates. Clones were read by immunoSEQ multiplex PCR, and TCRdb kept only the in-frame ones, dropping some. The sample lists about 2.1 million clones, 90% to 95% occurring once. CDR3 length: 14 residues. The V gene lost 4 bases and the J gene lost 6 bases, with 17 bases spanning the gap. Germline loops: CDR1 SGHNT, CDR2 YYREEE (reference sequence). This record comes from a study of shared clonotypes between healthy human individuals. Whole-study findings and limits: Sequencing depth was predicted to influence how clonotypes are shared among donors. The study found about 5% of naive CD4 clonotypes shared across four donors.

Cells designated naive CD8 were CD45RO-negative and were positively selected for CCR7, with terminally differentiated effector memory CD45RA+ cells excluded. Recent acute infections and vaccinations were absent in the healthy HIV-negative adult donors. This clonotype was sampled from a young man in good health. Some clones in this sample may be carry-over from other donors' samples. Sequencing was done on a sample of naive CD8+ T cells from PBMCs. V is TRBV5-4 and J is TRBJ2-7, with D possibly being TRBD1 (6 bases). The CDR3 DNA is TGTGCCAGCAGCCCGACAGGAGGCTTATCCGAGCAGTACTTC. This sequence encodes CASSPTGGLSEQYF.